The 27 T cell receptor beta chains reported below all come from one sample, sequenced in a study of OX40 agonist ivuxolimab in advanced cancers. The protocol was immunoSEQ multiplex PCR, while the TCRdb copy is restricted to in-frame clones and leaves out a portion. The data contain some 96,000 clones, about 91% of them seen just once; the ten biggest clones take up 0.5% to 0.65%. The specimen was CD4+ or CD8+ T cells sorted from blood, collected in a trial of the OX40 agonist ivuxolimab. The source is an adult with an advanced solid tumor such as melanoma, head and neck, liver or kidney cancer.

This clone was detected a few times. This chain joins TRBV4-1 and TRBJ1-2; D uncertain. The V and J ends lost 1 base and 4 bases respectively, with 10 bases between them. The CDR3 covers 14 residues. Germline CDR1 and CDR2: MGHRA and YSYEKL. As DNA, the CDR3 is TGCGCCAGCAGCCAAGGTCATGTCGGCTATGGCTACACCTTC. Its protein is CASSQGHVGYGYTF.

The rearrangement uses TRBV7-3 and TRBJ2-2, with TRBD1 matching 7 bases. Germline CDR1 and CDR2: SGHTA and FQGTGA. With 6 bases clipped from V and 2 bases from J, the junction kept 6 bases outside the gene matches. The CDR3 is 15 amino acids. CDR3 coding DNA: TGTGCCAGCAGGCAGACAGGGTCTAACACCGGGGAGCTGTTTTTT. Its translation is CASRQTGSNTGELFF.

The chain recombines TRBV2 with TRBJ1-3, with a tentative D call TRBD1 (6 bases). This CDR3 is 14 amino acids long. With 8 bases removed from V and 2 bases from J, the gap between germline ends came to 13 bases. Germline V gives CDR1 SNHLY, CDR2 FYNNEI. CDR3 loop: CASRDNGAGNTIYF. The DNA of the CDR3 is TGTGCCAGCCGGGACAACGGCGCTGGAAACACCATATATTTT.

This rearrangement joins TRBV5-8 to TRBJ2-2, with D possibly TRBD1 on 5 matching bases. The CDR3 consists of 16 residues. Trimming left V 0 bases short and J 0 bases short, with 9 bases between. Germline V gene lookup returns CDR1 SGHTS and CDR2 YDEGEE. The CDR3 spells CASSLGQRTNTGELFF. CDR3 in DNA: TGTGCCAGCAGCTTGGGACAGCGAACGAACACCGGGGAGCTGTTTTTT.

V is TRBV27 and J is TRBJ1-1, with D possibly matching TRBD1 (6 bases). The V and J ends lost 6 bases and 1 base respectively, with 12 bases between them. The CDR3 loop spans 14 amino acids. Per the germline V gene, CDR1 is MNHEY and CDR2 is SMNVEV (reference sequence). The CDR3 sequence is CASRRGQRNTEAFF. The DNA of the CDR3 is TGTGCCAGCAGGAGGGGACAAAGGAACACTGAAGCTTTCTTT.

CDR3 sequence reads: CASSRLGQGSNEQFF. DNA for the CDR3: TGTGCCAGCAGCCGGCTAGGACAGGGGTCGAATGAGCAGTTCTTC. V usage is TRBV6-5 and J usage is TRBJ2-1; 9 bases agree with TRBD1. The CDR3 has 15 residues. Germline loops: CDR1 MNHEY, CDR2 SVGAGI. V lost 6 bases, J lost 7 bases, and 10 bases stayed unmatched.

This chain joins TRBV7-2 and TRBJ2-5; no clear D. CDR1 is SGHTA, CDR2 FQGNSA, per germline. With 1 base removed from V and 11 bases from J, the gap between germline ends came to 20 bases. This CDR3 has 15 residues. CDR3: CASSLEYALRAPQYF. The CDR3 bases are TGTGCCAGCAGCTTAGAGTATGCACTTAGGGCCCCTCAGTACTTC.

The rearrangement links TRBV27 to TRBJ1-3; D remains unclear. Germline CDR1 is MNHEY and CDR2 is SMNVEV (reference sequence). This CDR3 spans 12 amino acids. V was clipped by 6 bases and J by 4 bases, with 7 bases between them. The DNA for the CDR3 is TGTGCCAGCAGCGGCCCGGGAAACACCATATATTTT. This gives the protein CASSGPGNTIYF.

V is TRBV7-9 and J is TRBJ2-5; D is uncertain. V was clipped by 1 base and J by 2 bases, with 8 bases between them. CDR1 is SEHNR, CDR2 FQNEAQ, per germline (reference sequence). The CDR3 runs to 14 residues. CDR3 sequence (DNA): TGTGCCAGCAGCTTAGTGGCTATACAAGAGACCCAGTACTTC. Translating gives CASSLVAIQETQYF.

This rearrangement joins TRBV6-6 to TRBJ2-2; 9 bases map to TRBD1. Trimming removed 5 bases from V and 6 bases from J; junction bases left unmatched: 7. The CDR3 runs to 15 residues. Germline V CDR1 and CDR2: MNHNY, SVGAGI (reference sequence). CDR3 region: CASSHGTGWAGELFF. The CDR3 DNA sequence: TGTGCCAGCAGTCACGGGACAGGGTGGGCCGGGGAGCTGTTTTTT.

This chain links TRBV9 with TRBJ2-1; 8 nucleotides line up with TRBD1. Germline loops: CDR1 SGDLS, CDR2 YYNGEE. The CDR3 is 18 amino acids. Trimming removed 4 bases from V and 0 bases from J; junction bases left unmatched: 12. The CDR3 region has the DNA TGTGCCAGCAGCCTCAGGCCTAGGACAGGGAACTCCTACAATGAGCAGTTCTTC. Translated, it gives CASSLRPRTGNSYNEQFF. Combining the CDR3 with reference TRBV9 and TRBJ2-1 gives the whole variable domain DSGVTQTPKHLITATGQRVTLRCSPRSGDLSVYWYQQSLDQGLQFLIQYYNGEERAKGNILERFSAQQFPDLHSELNLSSLELGDSALYFCASSLRPRTGNSYNEQFFGPGTRLTVL.

This chain links TRBV18 with TRBJ1-1; no clear D gene. The length of the CDR3 is 14 residues. Trimming removed 4 bases at V and 11 bases at J, with 20 bases between. Germline V gene lookup returns CDR1 KGHSH and CDR2 LQKENI. CDR3 residues: CASSLLGVSDRAFF. DNA for the CDR3: TGTGCCAGCTCACTCCTGGGAGTCTCCGATCGGGCTTTCTTT.

Regarding this clone: Other DNA sequences in the sample encode the same CDR3. The V gene is TRBV19, the J gene TRBJ1-4; a weak D match, TRBD1 (6 bases). Looked up from germline, CDR1 is LNHDA and CDR2 is SQIVND (reference sequence). CDR3 length: 14 amino acids. The V end was cut by 3 bases, the J end by 5 bases, with 10 bases between. CDR3: CASSIYGQNEKLFF. As DNA, the CDR3 is TGTGCCAGTAGTATTTACGGACAGAATGAAAAACTGTTTTTT.

The gene calls are TRBV19 and TRBJ2-2, with D perhaps matching TRBD1 (6 bases). Germline V gives CDR1 LNHDA, CDR2 SQIVND (reference sequence). V was cut by 3 bases and J by 4 bases, with 9 bases left in between. CDR3 length: 14 amino acids. CDR3 bases: TGTGCCAGTAGTATTGGCAGGGGCACCGGGGAGCTGTTTTTT. As protein: CASSIGRGTGELFF.

Of note for this clone: Other DNA sequences in this specimen translate into the identical CDR3. The CDR3 nucleotides read TGCAGTGCCAAACAAGAGACCCAGTACTTC. Translating gives CSAKQETQYF. The chain employs TRBV20-1 and TRBJ2-5, with D unclear. CDR1 and CDR2 from the germline V gene are DFQATT and SNEGSKA (reference sequence). The length of the CDR3 is 10 residues. V was clipped by 6 bases and J by 2 bases, with 4 bases between them.

This clone came up a few times. This chain links TRBV6-5 with TRBJ1-2, with 9 bases identical to TRBD1. V lost 8 bases to trimming and J lost 12 bases; unmatched junction nucleotides: 7. The germline V gene has CDR1 MNHEY and CDR2 SVGAGI. This CDR3 has 11 residues. The CDR3 DNA sequence: TGTGCCAGCGGACAGGGGAGCCTTCACACCTTC. Translating gives CASGQGSLHTF.

V gene TRBV7-8 combines with J gene TRBJ2-7, with TRBD1 identical over 9 bases. The CDR3 sequence is 14 residues long. The V gene's germline CDR1 is SGHVS and CDR2 FQNEAQ. Losses at the gene ends were 7 bases for V and 7 bases for J; bases not matched to a gene: 11. In DNA form, the CDR3 reads TGTGCCAGCAACCGAGGTACAGGGGGCCGGGAGCAGTACTTC. Amino acids: CASNRGTGGREQYF.

The genes are TRBV18 and TRBJ2-2; 9 nucleotides line up with TRBD2. CDR3 length equals 16 residues. Per germline, CDR1 KGHSH and CDR2 LQKENI. The V segment lost 2 bases and the J segment 5 bases; nucleotides outside the gene matches: 6. CDR3: CASSPSGSGRTGELFF. The CDR3 bases are TGTGCCAGCTCACCAAGCGGTAGCGGGAGAACCGGGGAGCTGTTTTTT.

The CDR3 DNA follows: TGTGCCAGCAGCTTATCCGGGACAGAAGAGACCCAGTACTTC. Its protein product is CASSLSGTEETQYF. The chain recombines TRBV7-9 with TRBJ2-5, with 7 bases fitting TRBD1. J was trimmed by 3 bases and V by 2 bases; bases with no gene match: 3. Germline values: CDR1 SEHNR, CDR2 FQNEAQ (reference sequence). The CDR3 extends over 14 amino acids.

The chain is built from TRBV4-3 and TRBJ2-1; 7 bases agree with TRBD2. J lost 7 bases, V lost 8 bases, and 5 bases had no gene match. The CDR3 is 12 residues long. In germline, CDR1 is LGHNA, CDR2 YSLEER. The CDR3 nucleotides are TGCGCCAGCGGGAGGGTGGGGAATGAGCAGTTCTTC. Protein: CASGRVGNEQFF.

This chain uses TRBV6-1 with TRBJ2-7, with 7 bases matching TRBD1. Germline-derived CDR1 and CDR2 are MNHNS and SASEGT. The CDR3 sequence is 15 residues long. With 3 bases clipped from V and 3 bases from J, the junction kept 8 bases outside the gene matches. DNA of the CDR3: TGTGCCAGCAGTGAGGAGACAGGGTTTGGCTACGAGCAGTACTTC. Amino acids: CASSEETGFGYEQYF.

The rearrangement links TRBV5-1 to TRBJ2-4; TRBD2 matches at 16 bases. Trimming removed 4 bases from V and 0 bases from J; junction bases left unmatched: 7. The CDR3 spans 19 residues. The germline V gene encodes CDR1 SGHRS and CDR2 YFSETQ. The CDR3 nucleotides read TGCGCCAGCAGCCGGGGACTAGCGGGAGGGAATTTAGCCAAAAACATTCAGTACTTC. This codes for CASSRGLAGGNLAKNIQYF. The entire variable domain, with the rest obtained from reference TRBV5-1 and TRBJ2-4, is as follows: KAGVTQTPRYLIKTRGQQVTLSCSPISGHRSVSWYQQTPGQGLQFLFEYFSETQRNKGNFPGRFSGRQFSNSRSEMNVSTLELGDSALYLCASSRGLAGGNLAKNIQYFGAGTRLSVL.

V usage is TRBV28 and J usage is TRBJ2-2, with 7 nucleotides matching TRBD1. Germline V gene lookup returns CDR1 MDHEN and CDR2 SYDVKM. The CDR3 consists of 13 residues. Trimming took 7 bases from V and 7 from J; bases not matched to a gene: 6. The chain's CDR3 is CASNTGAVGELFF. As DNA, the CDR3 is TGTGCCAGCAATACAGGGGCCGTCGGGGAGCTGTTTTTT.

The chain is built from TRBV19 and TRBJ2-2, with 10 bases matching TRBD1. Germline CDR1 reads LNHDA; CDR2 reads SQIVND (reference sequence). There are 14 residues in the CDR3. With 4 bases clipped from V and 5 bases from J, the junction kept 1 base outside the gene matches. The CDR3 sequence: CASSRGQGTGELFF. For the CDR3, the DNA is TGTGCCAGTAGTAGGGGACAGGGGACCGGGGAGCTGTTTTTT. The full variable domain, rest sourced from reference TRBV19 and TRBJ2-2, is DGGITQSPKYLFRKEGQNVTLSCEQNLNHDAMYWYRQDPGQGLRLIYYSQIVNDFQKGDIAEGYSVSREKKESFPLTVTSAQKNPTAFYLCASSRGQGTGELFFGEGSRLTVL.

V is TRBV18 and J is TRBJ1-3, with 8 bases aligning to TRBD1. With V trimmed by 3 bases and J by 4 bases, 2 bases remained unmatched. The CDR3 has 14 amino acids. Germline values: CDR1 KGHSH, CDR2 LQKENI. CDR3 residues: CASSPDRVGNTIYF. CDR3 bases: TGTGCCAGCTCACCGGACAGGGTCGGAAACACCATATATTTT.

This chain uses TRBV4-1 with TRBJ2-7; D is uncertain. Trimming pared 2 bases from V and 2 bases from J, leaving 19 bases between. CDR3 size: 17 residues. The V gene's germline CDR1 is MGHRA and CDR2 YSYEKL. The CDR3 sequence: CASSQRLDGSFPYEQYF. For the CDR3, the DNA is TGCGCCAGCAGCCAAAGGCTTGACGGCTCATTTCCCTACGAGCAGTACTTC.

CDR3 DNA sequence: TGCGCCAGCAGCCCGCGACAGTTTAACAATCAGCCCCAGCATTTT. Amino acids: CASSPRQFNNQPQHF. The chain combines TRBV5-1 with TRBJ1-5; D possibly corresponds to TRBD1 (5 bases). Trimming took off 4 bases at V and 3 bases at J, with 14 bases between the two ends. The CDR3 spans 15 residues. In germline, CDR1 is SGHRS, CDR2 YFSETQ.